The 4 T cell receptor beta chains listed next were all sequenced from one sample in a study of shared clonotypes between healthy human individuals. TCRdb's copy holds only in-frame clones and misses some; the assay was immunoSEQ multiplex PCR. The sample includes approximately 2,200,000 clones, under 95% of them seen just once. CD45RO negativity and positive selection for CCR7 defined naive CD8 cells, a population that excluded terminally differentiated effector memory CD45RA+ cells. Input material: naive CD8+ T cells from PBMCs. The receptors were gathered from a man in his late teens or twenties in good health. Some clones in this sample may be carry-over from other donors' samples.

V is TRBV7-9 and J is TRBJ2-7; D is perhaps TRBD2 (6 bases). Trimming cost V 5 bases and J 4 bases, with 18 bases left between them. The CDR3 loop spans 15 amino acids. From germline, CDR1 is SEHNR and CDR2 FQNEAQ (reference sequence). CDR3 coding DNA: TGTGCCAGCAGCCCCAGCGGGCCCATGGGGTACGAGCAGTACTTC. Translating gives CASSPSGPMGYEQYF.

The J gene is TRBJ1-1, the V gene TRBV19; D remains ambiguous. CDR3 length equals 14 residues. CDR1 and CDR2 (germline): LNHDA, SQIVND (reference sequence). Trimming left V 1 base short and J 0 bases short, with 6 bases between. This chain's CDR3 is CASSIGRLNTEAFF. Written as DNA, the CDR3 is TGTGCCAGTAGTATAGGGCGGTTGAACACTGAAGCTTTCTTT.

The V and J genes are TRBV28 and TRBJ2-3; the D is unclear. CDR1 MDHEN and CDR2 SYDVKM come from the germline V gene. This CDR3 contains 13 residues. The germline V and J ends were trimmed by 3 bases and 5 bases, with 9 bases remaining between them. This CDR3 is CASSLVGRDTQYF. The CDR3 region has the DNA TGTGCCAGCAGTTTGGTGGGAAGAGATACGCAGTATTTT.

The rearrangement links TRBV11-2 to TRBJ2-1; D not certain. CDR3 length equals 13 residues. Looked up from germline, CDR1 is SGHAT and CDR2 is FQNNGV. V was cut by 5 bases and J by 5 bases, with 10 bases left in between. CDR3 sequence reads: CASSAFVDNEQFF. CDR3 nucleotides: TGTGCCAGCAGCGCTTTTGTGGACAATGAGCAGTTCTTC. Using reference TRBV11-2 and TRBJ2-1 for the parts outside the CDR3, the full variable domain is EAGVAQSPRYKIIEKRQSVAFWCNPISGHATLYWYQQILGQGPKLLIQFQNNGVVDDSQLPKDRFSAERLKGVDSTLKIQPAKLEDSAVYLCASSAFVDNEQFFGPGTRLTVL.